A single T cell receptor (beta chain) is shown here with its context. This clonotype came up a few times. The clone's antigen remains unknown. No much larger clonotype is one base removed from it; base qualities were not supplied. TRB repertoires were amplified using about 220-550 ng of genomic DNA isolated from blood. The entry originates in a study of T and B cells in COVID-19 patients (dated by TCRdb to the early 2020s). Regarding the study in general: In this study, adaptive immunity was profiled in COVID-19 patients who either had active infection or had recovered, using TRB and IGH repertoire sequencing of peripheral blood. A recovered cohort was made up of about 18 patients contributing approximately 21 samples, mostly after mild to moderate COVID-19 managed as outpatients. The recovered cohort had a median age of roughly 30 years, compared with approximately 63 years in the active-infection cohort. In the active-infection cohort, about 65% of the 20 patients were critically ill and required mechanical ventilation or ECMO. Of the 20 patients in the active-infection cohort, 15 to 19 had comorbidities associated with unfavorable COVID-19 outcome. The TCR and BCR sequence repository comprised some 40 patients and nearly 70 time points, with over 8 million TCR sequences analysed. Two patients were in both the active and recovered cohorts because samples existed from active disease and from after recovery. For the repertoire analyses, the comparison was an age-matched reference group of a few dozen healthy donors who were negative for COVID-19 antibodies. As many as 9 follow-up blood samples were taken per patient, and some of the samples covered different disease stages within the same individual. Paper-wide results and their limitations: Blood samples from mildly ill patients during symptoms and early samples from severe cases were scarce. During active COVID-19 the TRB repertoires were highly clonal, but at recovery diversity and richness rose above the levels seen in healthy donors. It was stated that prospective validation of the reported TCR clusters was required before the clusters could be put to clinical use. A total of 2,000 to 2,500 exclusive TCR clusters, including 30 to 40 low-pGen clusters, were found in the recovered cohort. Specific T cell subsets (CD4+/Treg/CD8+) and sorted SARS-CoV-2-responsive or tetramer+ T cells had not yet been sequenced, and the corresponding sequencing experiments were ongoing. In patients with COVID-19, the usage of TRBV/TRBJ genes was reported to be strongly skewed. The cohort was considered too small for HLA contributions to COVID-19 susceptibility or severity to be assessed.

The reads were generated on an Illumina MiSeq. Multiplex PCR with BIOMED2 TRB-A/B primer pools was used to amplify TRB rearrangements. Illumina-compatible adapters and 7-nucleotide sample barcodes were attached to the amplicons through two consecutive PCRs. All library PCRs used Phusion HS II polymerase. Amplicons were gel-purified with the NucleoSpin Gel and PCR Clean-up kit, quantified on Qubit, and pooled at about 4.2 nM. The quality of the amplicon pool was checked on an Agilent 2100 Bioanalyzer prior to Illumina next-generation sequencing. The study's processing was this. TRB rearrangements were annotated with MiXCR 3.0.8 using the default MiXCR reference library. Non-productive reads and sequences with fewer than 2 reads were excluded, and each unique CDR3 nucleotide sequence counted as one clone. Clonality, diversity, richness and V-J gene usage were computed in R 3.5.1. TCR clustering by CDR3 similarity used GLIPH2, with generation probabilities calculated by OLGA. Only GLIPH2 clusters with at least four unique TCR clonotypes present in at least three individuals were retained. In TCRdb, the public reads were trimmed at Q25 with fastp and aligned with MiXCR, with productive beta chains retained. All rows with the same CDR3 protein become a single entry with the most common DNA and genes. What appears here as the V and J calls and clone size reflects TCRdb's work, not the paper's. Within this sample are some 3,500 distinct CDR3 sequences, with approximately 28% of them counted one time only. Under 75% of the sample is held by the ten biggest clonotypes.

CDR1 and CDR2 were assigned from the germline V gene as MNHEY and SVGAGI. Here V drops 5 bases and J drops 4 bases, and the junction holds 6 bases not matched to any gene. Including the terminal cysteine and phenylalanine, the CDR3 comprises 15 residues. Solely the CDR3 DNA is kept, with 45 bases framed from the first base. This receptor was identified in a human donor with active COVID-19. The donor label of this sample is uncertain. The sequenced sample was blood. Rearrangement joined TRBV6-5 to TRBJ2-7; TRBD1 fits 12 bases in the junction. The CDR3 region reads CASSPSGQGAYEQYF. The nucleotides are TGTGCCAGCAGTCCCTCGGGACAGGGGGCTTACGAGCAGTACTTC.